A selection of T cell receptor beta chains follows, all from one sample in a study of tumor-infiltrating lymphocytes in oesophageal squamous cell carcinoma. TCRdb used MiXCR to reprocess the PCR reads, holding one entry per CDR3 protein. Among 13,000 or so distinct CDR3 sequences listed, 54% were seen once. The sequenced sample was esophageal tumor tissue. These receptors all come from a female donor with esophageal squamous cell carcinoma. Each CDR3 is given with its conserved first and last residue. A D gene is named only where the DNA matches it firmly. Rows give clone size only sometimes, using once, few, many, or a class for an expanded clone.

NA	TRBV5-3	once	TRBJ2-1	CASSSETDTLDEQFF	TGTGCCAGCAGCTCCGAGACAGACACCTTAGATGAGCAGTTCTTC
NA	TRBV7-7	NA	TRBJ2-5	CASSLQGGGGTQYF	TGTGCTAGCAGCTTGCAGGGAGGCGGAGGGACCCAGTACTTC
NA	TRBV6-1	NA	TRBJ1-1	CASSAGVDTEAFF	TGTGCCAGCAGTGCGGGGGTTGATACTGAAGCTTTCTTT
NA	TRBV6-1	NA	TRBJ2-5	CASTIGGHGPQYF	TGTGCCAGCACAATAGGGGGTCACGGGCCCCAGTACTTC
TRBD1	TRBV6-6	NA	TRBJ2-1	CASRLQGFTYNEQFF	TGTGCCAGCAGGCTACAGGGGTTCACATACAATGAGCAGTTCTTC
NA	TRBV7-2	NA	TRBJ1-2	CASSPDSPYGYTF	TGTGCCAGCAGCCCGGACAGTCCGTATGGCTACACCTTC
TRBD1	TRBV7-8	few	TRBJ2-7	CASSLGQGIEVRLYEQYF	TGTGCCAGCAGCTTAGGACAGGGAATTGAGGTCCGCCTCTACGAGCAGTACTTC
TRBD2	TRBV5-4	many	TRBJ2-2	CASKERAGESGELFF	TGTGCCAGCAAAGAAAGAGCGGGAGAGTCCGGGGAGCTGTTTTTT
TRBD2	TRBV7-2	few	TRBJ2-3	CASSSRLAFTDTQYF	TGTGCCAGCAGCTCCCGACTAGCATTCACAGATACGCAGTATTTT
TRBD2	TRBV12-3/TRBV12-4	NA	TRBJ2-7	CASSKNSGYEQYF	TGTGCCAGCAGTAAGAATAGCGGGTACGAGCAGTACTTC
NA	TRBV11-2	NA	TRBJ2-5	CASSSRGMGETQYF	TGTGCCAGCAGCTCGAGGGGGATGGGAGAGACCCAGTACTTC
TRBD1	TRBV6-8	NA	TRBJ1-5	CATTGGNNQPQHF	TGTGCCACGACAGGGGGCAACAATCAGCCCCAGCATTTT
NA	TRBV6-8	NA	TRBJ2-3	CASRTGRYTDTQYF	TGTGCCAGCAGGACAGGGAGGTACACAGATACGCAGTATTTT
NA	TRBV6-1	NA	TRBJ1-4	CASSALGVGEKLFF	TGTGCCAGCAGTGCTCTTGGGGTTGGGGAAAAACTGTTTTTT
TRBD2	TRBV5-1	NA	TRBJ2-7	CASSKDSGKAYEQYF	TGCGCCAGCAGCAAAGATAGCGGGAAGGCCTACGAGCAGTACTTC
TRBD2	TRBV6-4	medium-sized	TRBJ2-1	CASSVGSGGADEQFF	TGTGCCAGCAGTGTCGGTAGCGGGGGGGCGGATGAGCAGTTCTTC
NA	TRBV28	NA	TRBJ2-6	CASISGQAISGANVLTF	NA
NA	TRBV6-1	NA	TRBJ2-5	CASSERDRETQYF	TGTGCCAGCAGTGAAAGGGACCGGGAGACCCAGTACTTC
NA	TRBV27	many	TRBJ2-7	CASSPSANAYEQYF	TGTGCCAGCAGCCCCAGCGCAAATGCCTACGAGCAGTACTTC
NA	TRBV7-3	once	TRBJ2-1	CASSSGWGVNEQFF	TGTGCCAGCAGCTCAGGATGGGGCGTGAATGAGCAGTTCTTC
NA	TRBV7-9	NA	TRBJ2-7	CASSLAQGNYEQYF	TGTGCCAGCAGCTTAGCCCAGGGAAACTACGAGCAGTACTTC
NA	TRBV6-6	NA	TRBJ2-4	CASGPRGGGKNIQYF	TGTGCCAGCGGCCCGAGAGGGGGTGGCAAAAACATTCAGTACTTC
NA	TRBV7-8	few	TRBJ2-1	CASSLVTSPYNEQFF	TGTGCCAGCAGCTTAGTGACTAGTCCCTACAATGAGCAGTTCTTC
NA	TRBV11-2	NA	TRBJ2-1	CASSRNYNEQFF	TGTGCCAGCAGCCGGAACTACAATGAGCAGTTCTTC
TRBD2	TRBV12-3/TRBV12-4	NA	TRBJ2-5	CASSLQAGGPYEQYF	TGTGCCAGCAGTTTACAAGCGGGAGGGCCGTATGAGCAGTACTTC
TRBD1	TRBV9	NA	TRBJ1-2	CASSPQDRGNYGYTF	TGTGCCAGCAGCCCTCAGGACAGGGGGAACTATGGCTACACCTTC
NA	TRBV12-3/TRBV12-4	NA	TRBJ2-1	CASSLRLRTPRNEQFF	TGTGCCAGCAGTCTAAGGCTACGGACACCTAGGAATGAGCAGTTCTTC
NA	TRBV6-1	medium-sized	TRBJ1-6	CASSKAGSPLHF	TGTGCCAGCAGCAAGGCAGGTTCACCCCTCCACTTT
TRBD2	TRBV7-6	few	TRBJ2-1	CASSLASGRYNEQFF	TGTGCCAGCAGCTTAGCTAGCGGGAGATACAATGAGCAGTTCTTC
TRBD2	TRBV7-8	NA	TRBJ2-1	CASSSTSGRGSYNEQFF	TGTGCCAGCAGCTCGACTAGCGGAAGAGGCTCCTACAATGAGCAGTTCTTC
TRBD2	TRBV6-1	NA	TRBJ2-3	CASSEAEGGGHDTQYF	TGTGCCAGCAGTGAAGCGGAAGGCGGGGGGCATGATACGCAGTATTTT
NA	TRBV20-1	NA	TRBJ1-2	CSAPFTGIIGYTF	TGCAGTGCTCCGTTTACCGGGATCATTGGCTACACCTTC
NA	TRBV7-2	NA	TRBJ2-7	CASSPRARYEQYF	TGTGCCAGCAGCCCCCGGGCGCGCTACGAGCAGTACTTC
TRBD2	TRBV11-1	medium-sized	TRBJ2-1	CASSFRGLRGGSYNEQFF	TGTGCCAGCAGCTTTAGGGGGTTGCGCGGGGGGTCCTACAATGAGCAGTTCTTC
NA	TRBV7-3	NA	TRBJ1-1	CASRRQLNTEAFF	TGTGCCAGCAGACGGCAGCTGAACACTGAAGCTTTCTTT